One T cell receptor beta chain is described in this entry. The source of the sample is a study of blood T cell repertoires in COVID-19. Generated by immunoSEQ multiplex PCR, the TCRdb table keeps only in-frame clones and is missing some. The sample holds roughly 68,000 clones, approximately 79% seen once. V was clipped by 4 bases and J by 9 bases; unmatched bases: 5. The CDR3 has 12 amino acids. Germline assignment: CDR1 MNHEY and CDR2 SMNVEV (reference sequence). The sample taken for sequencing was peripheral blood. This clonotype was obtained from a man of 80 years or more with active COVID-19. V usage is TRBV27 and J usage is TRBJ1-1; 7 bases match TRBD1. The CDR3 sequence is CASSSTGRKAFF. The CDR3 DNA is TGTGCCAGCAGTTCGACAGGGCGGAAAGCTTTCTTT.